Included here is one TCR beta chain sequence, with context. The sample originates from a study of T cells after somatic rescue of genetic block. V dropped 3 bases and J dropped 4 bases, with 18 bases sitting between them. The germline gives CDR1 MGHRA, CDR2 YSYEKL. The CDR3 extends over 16 amino acids. Sequencing used immunoSEQ multiplex PCR; TCRdb keeps in-frame clones, though not all of them. The data contain 80,000 to 100,000 clones, 85% to 90% of them singletons. V usage is TRBV4-1 and J usage is TRBJ1-2; D perhaps matches TRBD1 (5 bases). The specimen sequenced was peripheral blood mononuclear cells (PBMCs). This sequence was found in a woman under 30. CDR3 nucleotide sequence: TGCGCCAGCAGCCACCCCACCGGGACGGGGGGCTATGGCTACACCTTC. This codes for CASSHPTGTGGYGYTF.